This T cell receptor (beta chain) was recovered during a study of glioma-infiltrating T cells after dendritic cell vaccination. As for the study in general: Dendritic cell vaccine was injected intradermally three times, biweekly.

Time point specified: after dendritic cell vaccination, including at tumor progression/relapse. Profiled with immunoSEQ multiplex PCR; TCRdb holds only in-frame clones, not every one. The repertoire consists of over 75,000 clones, with 80% to 90% occurring once and the leading ten covering approximately 2%. CDR1 and CDR2 (germline): MNHNY, SVGAGI (reference sequence). V lost 4 bases and J 4 bases, leaving 6 bases between the germline ends. The CDR3 contains 12 residues. J is TRBJ2-3 and V is TRBV6-6; D call uncertain. The receptor comes from a human donor with glioblastoma. The sample was blood, taken after dendritic cell vaccination. CDR3 DNA: TGTGCCAGCAGTTCCCCCGCAGATACGCAGTATTTT. Translated, it gives CASSSPADTQYF.